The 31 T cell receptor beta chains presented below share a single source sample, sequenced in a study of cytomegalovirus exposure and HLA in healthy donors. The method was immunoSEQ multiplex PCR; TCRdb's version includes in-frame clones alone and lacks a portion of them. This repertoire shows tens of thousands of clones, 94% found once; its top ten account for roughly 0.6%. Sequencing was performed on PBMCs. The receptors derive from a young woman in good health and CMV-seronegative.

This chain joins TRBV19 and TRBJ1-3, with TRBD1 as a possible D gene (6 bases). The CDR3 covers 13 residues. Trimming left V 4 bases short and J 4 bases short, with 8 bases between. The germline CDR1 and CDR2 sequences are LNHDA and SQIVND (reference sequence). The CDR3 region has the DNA TGTGCCAGTAGTAAAGACAGGGGAAACACCATATATTTT. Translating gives CASSKDRGNTIYF.

The chain's CDR3 is CASRTKSGGANNEQFF. As DNA, the CDR3 is TGTGCCAGCAGAACGAAGAGCGGGGGGGCCAACAATGAGCAGTTCTTC. V gene TRBV6-6 combines with J gene TRBJ2-1; 10 nucleotides match TRBD2. The V and J ends lost 6 bases and 5 bases, in that order; junction bases with no gene match: 10. Germline CDR1 MNHNY, CDR2 SVGAGI (reference sequence). CDR3 length: 16 residues.

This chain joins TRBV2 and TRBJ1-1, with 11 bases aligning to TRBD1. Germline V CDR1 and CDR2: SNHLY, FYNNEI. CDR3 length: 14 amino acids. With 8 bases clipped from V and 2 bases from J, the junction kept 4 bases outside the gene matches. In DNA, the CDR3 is TGTGCCAGCGGGGACAGGGGGGCCAACACTGAAGCTTTCTTT. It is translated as CASGDRGANTEAFF.

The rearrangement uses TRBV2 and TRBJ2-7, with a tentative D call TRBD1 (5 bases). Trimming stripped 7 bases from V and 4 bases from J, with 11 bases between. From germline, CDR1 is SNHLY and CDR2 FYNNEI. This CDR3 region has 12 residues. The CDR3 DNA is TGTGCCAGCAAGGGGTTGGAATACGAGCAGTACTTC. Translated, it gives CASKGLEYEQYF. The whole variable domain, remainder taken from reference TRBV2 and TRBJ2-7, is EPEVTQTPSHQVTQMGQEVILRCVPISNHLYFYWYRQILGQKVEFLVSFYNNEISEKSEIFDDQFSVERPDGSNFTLKIRSTKLEDSAMYFCASKGLEYEQYFGPGTRLTVT.

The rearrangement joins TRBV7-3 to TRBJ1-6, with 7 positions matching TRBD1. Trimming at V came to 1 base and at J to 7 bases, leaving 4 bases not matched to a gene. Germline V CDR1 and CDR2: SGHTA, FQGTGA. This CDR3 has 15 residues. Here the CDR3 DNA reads TGTGCCAGCAGCTTAAGACAGGGTCAGAATTCACCCCTCCACTTT. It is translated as CASSLRQGQNSPLHF.

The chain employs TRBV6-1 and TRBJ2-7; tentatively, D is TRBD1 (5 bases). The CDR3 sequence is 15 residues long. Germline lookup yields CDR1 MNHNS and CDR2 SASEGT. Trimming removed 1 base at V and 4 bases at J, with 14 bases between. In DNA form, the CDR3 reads TGTGCCAGCAGTGAAGGGGCAGGGTGGAAGTACGAGCAGTACTTC. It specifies CASSEGAGWKYEQYF.

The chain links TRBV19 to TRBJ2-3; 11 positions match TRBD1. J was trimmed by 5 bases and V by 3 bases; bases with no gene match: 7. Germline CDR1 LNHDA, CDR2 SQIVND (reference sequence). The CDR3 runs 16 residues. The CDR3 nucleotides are TGTGCCAGTAGTATGCCTGGACAGGGGGCTTTAGATACGCAGTATTTT. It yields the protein CASSMPGQGALDTQYF. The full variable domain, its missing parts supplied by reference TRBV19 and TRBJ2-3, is DGGITQSPKYLFRKEGQNVTLSCEQNLNHDAMYWYRQDPGQGLRLIYYSQIVNDFQKGDIAEGYSVSREKKESFPLTVTSAQKNPTAFYLCASSMPGQGALDTQYFGPGTRLTVL.

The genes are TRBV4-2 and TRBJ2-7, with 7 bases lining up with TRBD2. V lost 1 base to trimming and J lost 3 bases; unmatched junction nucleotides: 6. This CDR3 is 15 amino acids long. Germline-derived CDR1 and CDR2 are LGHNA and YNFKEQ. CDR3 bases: TGTGCCAGCAGCCAAGGTCTAGCGGAACACTACGAGCAGTACTTC. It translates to CASSQGLAEHYEQYF.

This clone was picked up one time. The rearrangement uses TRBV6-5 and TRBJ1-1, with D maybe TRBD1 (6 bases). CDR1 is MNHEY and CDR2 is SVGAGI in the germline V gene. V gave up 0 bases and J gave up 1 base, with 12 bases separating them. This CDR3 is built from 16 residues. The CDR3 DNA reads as TGTGCCAGCAGTTACTCCTTGACAGGTGGGAACACTGAAGCTTTCTTT. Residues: CASSYSLTGGNTEAFF.

CDR3 coding DNA: TGTGCCAGCGCCTACTACAGGGGAAATGGCTACACCTTC. Its protein product is CASAYYRGNGYTF. The chain links TRBV6-5 to TRBJ1-2, with 7 positions matching TRBD1. CDR1 and CDR2 from the germline V gene are MNHEY and SVGAGI. This CDR3 contains 13 residues. Trimming cost V 8 bases and J 6 bases; bases outside gene matches: 9.

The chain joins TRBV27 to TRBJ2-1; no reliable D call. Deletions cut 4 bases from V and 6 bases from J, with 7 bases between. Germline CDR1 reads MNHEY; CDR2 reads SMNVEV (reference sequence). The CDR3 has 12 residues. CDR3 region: CASSSLANEQFF. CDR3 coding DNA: TGTGCCAGCAGTTCCTTAGCCAATGAGCAGTTCTTC.

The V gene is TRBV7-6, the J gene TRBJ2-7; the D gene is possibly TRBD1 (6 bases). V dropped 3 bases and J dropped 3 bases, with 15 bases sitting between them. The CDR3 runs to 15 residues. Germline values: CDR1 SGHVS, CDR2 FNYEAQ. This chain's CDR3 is CASSLRGGRNYEQYF. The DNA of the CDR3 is TGTGCCAGCAGCTTGCGTGGGGGCCGAAACTACGAGCAGTACTTC.

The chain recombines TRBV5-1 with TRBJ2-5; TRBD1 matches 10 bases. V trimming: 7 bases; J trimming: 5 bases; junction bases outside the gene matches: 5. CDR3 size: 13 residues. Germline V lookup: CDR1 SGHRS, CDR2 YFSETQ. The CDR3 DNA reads TGCGCCAGCGAGACAGGGGGCGGGGAGACCCAGTACTTC. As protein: CASETGGGETQYF.

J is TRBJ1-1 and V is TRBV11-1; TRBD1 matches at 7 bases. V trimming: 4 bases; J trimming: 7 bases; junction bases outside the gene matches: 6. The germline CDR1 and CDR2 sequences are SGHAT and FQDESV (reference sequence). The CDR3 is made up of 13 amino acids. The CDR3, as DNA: TGTGCCAGCAGCTCTAGGGGGCAAAGTGAAGCTTTCTTT. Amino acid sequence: CASSSRGQSEAFF.

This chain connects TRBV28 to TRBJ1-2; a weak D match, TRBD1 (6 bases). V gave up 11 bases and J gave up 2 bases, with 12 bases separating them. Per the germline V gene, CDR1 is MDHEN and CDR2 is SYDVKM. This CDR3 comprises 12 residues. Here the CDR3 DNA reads TGTGCCGTGGGGGGGCCGAACTATGGCTACACCTTC. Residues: CAVGGPNYGYTF.

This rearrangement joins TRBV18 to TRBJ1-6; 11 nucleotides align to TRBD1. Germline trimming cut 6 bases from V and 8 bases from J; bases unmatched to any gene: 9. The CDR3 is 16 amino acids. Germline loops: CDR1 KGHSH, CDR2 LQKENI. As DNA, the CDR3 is TGTGCCAGCTCTCCCAGGACAGGGGGCAGGGATTCACCCCTCCACTTT. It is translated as CASSPRTGGRDSPLHF.

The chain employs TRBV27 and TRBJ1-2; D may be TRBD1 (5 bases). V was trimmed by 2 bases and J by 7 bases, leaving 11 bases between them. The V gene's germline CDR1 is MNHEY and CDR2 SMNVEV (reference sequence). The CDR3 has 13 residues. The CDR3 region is CASSLMGGFGYTF. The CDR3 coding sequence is TGTGCCAGCAGTTTAATGGGGGGGTTTGGCTACACCTTC.

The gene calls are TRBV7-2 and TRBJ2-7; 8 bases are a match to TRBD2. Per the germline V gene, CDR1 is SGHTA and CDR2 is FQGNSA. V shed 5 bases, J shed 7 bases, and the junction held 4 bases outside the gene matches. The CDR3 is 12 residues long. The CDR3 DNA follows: TGTGCCAGCAGCCGACTAGCGTTGGAGCAGTACTTC. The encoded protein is CASSRLALEQYF.

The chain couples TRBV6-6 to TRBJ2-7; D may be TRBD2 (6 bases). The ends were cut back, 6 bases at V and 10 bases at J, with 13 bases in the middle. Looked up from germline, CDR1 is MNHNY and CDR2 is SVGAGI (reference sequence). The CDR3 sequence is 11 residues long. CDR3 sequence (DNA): TGTGCCAGCAGAAAAGGGACTCGACAGTACTTC. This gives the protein CASRKGTRQYF.

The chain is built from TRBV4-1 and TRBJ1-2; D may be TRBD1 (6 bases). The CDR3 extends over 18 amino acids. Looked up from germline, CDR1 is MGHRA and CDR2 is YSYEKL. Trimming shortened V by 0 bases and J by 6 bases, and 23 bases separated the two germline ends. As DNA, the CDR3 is TGCGCCAGCAGCCAAGATCCCCTACCAGGGGTGGGTCTGAATGGCTACACCTTC. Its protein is CASSQDPLPGVGLNGYTF.

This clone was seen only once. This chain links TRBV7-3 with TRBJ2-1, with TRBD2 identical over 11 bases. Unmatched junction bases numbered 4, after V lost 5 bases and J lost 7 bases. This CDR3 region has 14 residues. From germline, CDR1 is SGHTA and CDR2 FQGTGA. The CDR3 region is CASSLAGGKNEQFF. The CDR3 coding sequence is TGTGCCAGCAGCCTAGCGGGGGGTAAGAATGAGCAGTTCTTC.

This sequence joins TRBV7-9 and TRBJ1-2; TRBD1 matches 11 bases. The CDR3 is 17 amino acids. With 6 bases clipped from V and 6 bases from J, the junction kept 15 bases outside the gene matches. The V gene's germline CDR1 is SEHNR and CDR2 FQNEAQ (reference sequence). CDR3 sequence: CASSPRSRTGGMDGYTF. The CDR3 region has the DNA TGTGCCAGCAGTCCTAGATCCCGGACAGGGGGCATGGATGGCTACACCTTC.

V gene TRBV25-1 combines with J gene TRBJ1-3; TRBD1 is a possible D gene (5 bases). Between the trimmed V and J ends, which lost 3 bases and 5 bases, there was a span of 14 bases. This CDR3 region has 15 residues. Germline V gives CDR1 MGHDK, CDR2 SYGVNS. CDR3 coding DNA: TGTGCCAGCAGTGACCGCGGGGGGAAGCGAAACACCATATATTTT. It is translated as CASSDRGGKRNTIYF.

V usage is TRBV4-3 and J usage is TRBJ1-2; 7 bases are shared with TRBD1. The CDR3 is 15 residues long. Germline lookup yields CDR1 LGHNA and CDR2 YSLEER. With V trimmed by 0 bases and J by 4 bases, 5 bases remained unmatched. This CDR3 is CASSQDTTGVYGYTF. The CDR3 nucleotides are TGCGCCAGCAGCCAAGATACAACAGGGGTCTATGGCTACACCTTC.

Here the CDR3 reads CAWSVGQGARAYNSPLHF. CDR3 nucleotides: TGTGCCTGGAGTGTCGGCCAGGGGGCGAGGGCCTATAATTCACCCCTCCACTTT. The J gene is TRBJ1-6, the V gene TRBV30; 8 bases align to TRBD1. Trimming removed 0 bases from V and 2 bases from J; junction bases left unmatched: 9. The CDR3 consists of 18 residues. Germline values: CDR1 GTSNPN, CDR2 SVGIG (reference sequence).

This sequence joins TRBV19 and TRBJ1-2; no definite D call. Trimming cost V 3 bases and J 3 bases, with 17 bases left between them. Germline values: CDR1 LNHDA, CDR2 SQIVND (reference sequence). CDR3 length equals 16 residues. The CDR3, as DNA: TGTGCCAGTAGTATGCGCGGGAACGGCCAGGACTATGGCTACACCTTC. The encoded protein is CASSMRGNGQDYGYTF. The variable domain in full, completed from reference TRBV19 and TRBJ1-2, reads DGGITQSPKYLFRKEGQNVTLSCEQNLNHDAMYWYRQDPGQGLRLIYYSQIVNDFQKGDIAEGYSVSREKKESFPLTVTSAQKNPTAFYLCASSMRGNGQDYGYTFGSGTRLTVV.

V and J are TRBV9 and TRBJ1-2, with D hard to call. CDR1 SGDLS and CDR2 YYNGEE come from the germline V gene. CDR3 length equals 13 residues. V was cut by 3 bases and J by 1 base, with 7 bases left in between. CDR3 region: CASSDSLNYGYTF. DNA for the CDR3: TGTGCCAGCAGCGACAGCCTTAACTATGGCTACACCTTC.

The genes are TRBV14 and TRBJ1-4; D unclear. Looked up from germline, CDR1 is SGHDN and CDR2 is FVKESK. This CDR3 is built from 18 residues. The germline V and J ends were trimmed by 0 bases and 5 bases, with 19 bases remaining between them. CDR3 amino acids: CASSQDPLVSHPNEKLFF. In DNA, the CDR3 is TGTGCCAGCAGCCAAGATCCATTAGTGAGTCACCCAAATGAAAAACTGTTTTTT.

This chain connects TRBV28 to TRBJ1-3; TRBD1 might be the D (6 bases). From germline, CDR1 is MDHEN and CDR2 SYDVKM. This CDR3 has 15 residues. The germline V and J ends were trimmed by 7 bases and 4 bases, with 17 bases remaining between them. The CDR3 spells CASTDGGTAGNTIYF. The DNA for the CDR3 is TGTGCCAGCACCGATGGGGGCACGGCGGGAAACACCATATATTTT.

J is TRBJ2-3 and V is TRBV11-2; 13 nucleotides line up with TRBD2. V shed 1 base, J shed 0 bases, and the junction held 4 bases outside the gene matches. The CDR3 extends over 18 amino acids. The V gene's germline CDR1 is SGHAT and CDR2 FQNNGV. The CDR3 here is CASSLGTSGGPSTDTQYF. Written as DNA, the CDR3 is TGTGCCAGCAGCTTAGGGACTAGCGGGGGACCGAGCACAGATACGCAGTATTTT.

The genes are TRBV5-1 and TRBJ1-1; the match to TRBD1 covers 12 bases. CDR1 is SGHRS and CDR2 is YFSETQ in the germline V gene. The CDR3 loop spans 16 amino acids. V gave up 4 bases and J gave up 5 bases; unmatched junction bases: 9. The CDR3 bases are TGCGCCAGCAGCCAGGGACAGGGGGCGATTAATACTGAAGCTTTCTTT. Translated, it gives CASSQGQGAINTEAFF.